This T cell receptor (beta chain) stems from a study of cytomegalovirus exposure and HLA in healthy donors (dated by TCRdb to 2016 to 2017). About the full investigation: An earlier analysis of several hundred of the donors reported 250 to 300 Gb of sequence data and 117 million unique TCR beta sequences obtained from 180 million or so T cells. Because of strong linkage in the cohort, a few DR-DQ haplotypes were treated as single units for association and clustering. To decide whether each TCR beta V gene segment behaved as functional or pseudogenic, an earlier analysis of some 600 of the donors relied on high-throughput TCR beta sequencing. The genetic ancestry cluster associated with self-reported Caucasian donors included about 84% of the roughly 400 genotyped donors. Typing coverage varied by locus: roughly 629-630 donors for A, B, C, DRB1 and DQB1; around 560 for DQA1; nearly 610 for DPA1; approximately 450 for DPB1. Donor age, sex, ethnicity and CMV serostatus were collected together with the repertoire data. Approximately 310 gigabases of sequencing data and approximately 85 million unique TCR sequences were included in an early release covering 550 to 650 HLA-typed donors. Among a few hundred genotyped donors of the cohort, an average of about 240,000 unique TCR beta nucleotide sequences were sequenced per donor, 15% to 20% of them non-productive. The study profiled the T cell repertoires of 500 to 800 subjects by immunosequencing and related them to cytomegalovirus serostatus. The study aimed to test whether signatures of past pathogen exposure could be identified by cataloging public T cell receptors. Genome-wide SNP genotypes for about 65% of the 666 donors were used in a later genetic analysis, which treated that subset as a discovery cohort. A separate validation cohort of over a hundred different subjects was used in addition to the roughly 620-subject first cohort. All discovery cohort repertoires had been generated on a single sequencing platform. Class I and class II HLA loci were covered by the typing at four-digit resolution. A later analysis re-examined previously published TCR beta repertoires from more than 550 donors and added high-resolution HLA genotyping to investigate patterns of TCR occurrence. The study combined high-throughput TCR immunosequencing, statistical association of individual TCRs with disease status, and machine learning to predict cytomegalovirus infection status. In the later analysis, no new phenotypic data were used to find candidate immune exposures; instead, reliance was placed on TCR beta sequences and their occurrence across donors. What the work shows at the level of the full study, not this receptor alone: Because HLA typing was missing for some donors at each locus, association tests included only the typed subset. Only TCR beta chains were sequenced in this cohort, and the absence of alpha or paired-chain data limited detectable features. According to a later genetic analysis, donors in an Asian-associated ancestry cluster had fewer N-insertions in productive TCRs than the roughly 670-donor mean. The authors suggested that the approach could potentially be extended to other disease states and immunological phenotypes. The study listed over 150 TCR beta chains as associated with cytomegalovirus. Roughly uniform sequencing depth across donors was assumed in presence/absence analyses, although this assumption may not hold. A cluster of highly shared sequence variants was judged likely to be a technical artifact of the sequencing pipeline. A further reported finding was that TCR beta sequences accurately predicted the HLA-A and HLA-B alleles for most subjects in the first cohort. The 87-base-pair reads could not distinguish some IMGT-functional V segments, including TRBV6-2 and TRBV6-3, so those segments were excluded. The classifier was reported to diagnose cytomegalovirus status with high specificity and sensitivity in both the original cohort and the validation cohort. Broadly in line with IMGT annotations, most TCR beta V segments showed up in productive rearrangements about 87% or about 30% of the time in an earlier analysis of about 500 of the donors. In vitro tests confirmed that a few of the cytomegalovirus-associated TCR beta chains recognize cytomegalovirus antigens. A later genetic analysis associated a missense DCLRE1C variant with V-gene and J-gene trimming of TCR beta chains, and an independent cohort replicated the association. Most TCR sequences were observed very rarely across donors, whereas some public TCRs were present in many individuals. Most CMV-associated TCR beta chains appeared to be HLA-restricted in a later analysis, and the HLA associations seemed to be driven largely by CMV exposure. When HLA alleles, especially DR and DQ, strongly co-occurred, attributing TCR associations to individual alleles was difficult. Correlated functional status among segregating V segments might be attributable to linkage disequilibrium, but an unknown experimental factor could not be ruled out. In a later analysis, HLA-associated TCR beta chains were found to be more clonally expanded and to have lower generation probabilities than equally common non-associated chains. Because counts were too low, about 15 rarely observed V segments, including chromosome 9 orphons, were left out of the earlier analysis of 587 of the donors. In a later analysis, about 17,000 TCR beta sequences were associated with specific HLA alleles at a false discovery rate of 0.05. In a later analysis, the rate of TCR association differed among HLA loci, with DRB1 alleles having the most associated TCRs and HLA-C alleles having the fewest. For the cohort, immune exposure information was limited to CMV serostatus. Several of the top co-occurrence clusters appeared to be linked to parvovirus B19, influenza, CMV and Epstein-Barr virus, according to a later analysis.

In total, approximately 610 healthy bone marrow donors made up the cohort. At the time of sampling, all cohort members were nominally healthy, though unrecorded immune exposures were likely present. The donor tested CMV seronegative and was one of the 352 seronegative cohort members. A peripheral blood sample was collected from each donor, and TCR beta sequencing was performed on peripheral blood mononuclear cells. The Qiagen DNeasy Blood Extraction Kit was used to extract genomic DNA from the blood cell samples. Libraries were made using the immunoSEQ multiplex PCR assay. The multiplex PCR relied on a mix of 60 forward primers for TCR Vbeta segments and 13 reverse primers for TCR Jbeta segments. A multiplex PCR assay on genomic DNA amplified the CDR3 region of rearranged TCR beta genes. The amplified TCR beta libraries were sequenced on the Illumina HiSeq System as 87-base-pair reads. The authors' pipeline ran thus. Across the 670 or so repertoires, a later analysis counted about 81 million unique TCR beta chains, 9.5 million to 12 million of which were shared by at least two donors. Raw reads were error-corrected and collapsed into unique sequences by a nearest-neighbor algorithm in which closely related sequences were merged to remove PCR and sequencing errors. Alignment of CDR3 sequences to IMGT reference sequences was used to assign V, D and J gene segments. Each retained sequence needed at least a six-nucleotide match to both a V gene segment and a J gene segment. Rearrangements were classified as productive when the CDR3 lacked stop codons and remained in frame with V and J, and all other rearrangements were classified as non-productive. CDR3 was defined according to IMGT convention as the region running from the second conserved V-encoded cysteine to the conserved J-encoded phenylalanine. The earlier analysis of roughly 590 of the donors excluded any sequence lacking an unambiguous match to a single V gene segment. An earlier analysis of some 500 of the donors classified V segments as functional when productive rearrangements were above 56.7% and as segregating when the standard deviation between donors was above 5%. A statistical classification framework was developed to diagnose cytomegalovirus status using the catalog of TCR beta chain sequences. V and J gene assignment, in a later analysis, came from comparing TCR nucleotide sequences with IMGT/GENE-DB human TR gene sequences. A later analysis assigned CDR3 sequences and most-parsimonious VDJ recombination scenarios with the TCRdist pipeline. In a later analysis, each TCR beta chain was defined by its CDR3 amino acid sequence together with its V-gene family, and reads without a unique V-gene family were excluded. To address suspected cross-contamination and a sequencing artifact, a later analysis removed a few hundred highly shared, low-generation-probability nucleotide sequences. In a later analysis, a clonal expansion index for each public chain was calculated from normalized within-repertoire ranks of inferred template counts. A later analysis computed generation probabilities with a VDJ recombination model fitted to out-of-frame rearrangements, and checked the results against IGoR. In a later analysis, hypergeometric tests were used to score TCR-TCR, TCR-HLA and TCR-CMV co-occurrence, with a repertoire-size bias correction applied to TCR pairs. A later analysis estimated false discovery rates by permuting HLA or CMV assignments 20 times. In a later analysis, co-occurring TCRs were grouped using DBSCAN, with TCRdist sequence similarity added in when clustering inside HLA-allele-positive subsets. Repertoires with fewer than 30,000 or more than 120,000 public chains were left out of co-occurrence clustering, as were about 5 repertoires with anomalous nucleotide sharing. Entries here come from immuneACCESS through TCRdb and include only in-frame sequences with V and J called. Some clones fail to appear in such tables; in the studies checked, an unresolved V gene covers under half of the shortfall, and the cause of the remainder is unknown. The V and J calls and clone size come from that table; D and trimming were worked out from the DNA. The table for this sample records roughly 100,000 clones. The top ten hold around 0.6% of the sample.

Worth noting for this clone: Its antigen specificity is not known.

The CDR3 contains 19 residues, cysteine and phenylalanine counted. This entry keeps only the CDR3 DNA: 57 bases, framed from base 1. CDR1 and CDR2, per the germline V gene (reference sequence), are SGHAT and FQDESV. The V and J ends are trimmed by 5 bases and 0 bases, leaving 20 bases between them. Sequenced: PBMCs. The clonotype originates from a man aged 50 to 60 in good health and CMV-seronegative. The rearrangement combines TRBV11-1 with TRBJ2-6; D gene: possibly TRBD2, on 6 matching bases. The nucleotide sequence reads TGTGCCAGCAGCACGCACCCGGGACTGATCAACTCTGGGGCCAACGTCCTGACTTTC. This is translated as CASSTHPGLINSGANVLTF.